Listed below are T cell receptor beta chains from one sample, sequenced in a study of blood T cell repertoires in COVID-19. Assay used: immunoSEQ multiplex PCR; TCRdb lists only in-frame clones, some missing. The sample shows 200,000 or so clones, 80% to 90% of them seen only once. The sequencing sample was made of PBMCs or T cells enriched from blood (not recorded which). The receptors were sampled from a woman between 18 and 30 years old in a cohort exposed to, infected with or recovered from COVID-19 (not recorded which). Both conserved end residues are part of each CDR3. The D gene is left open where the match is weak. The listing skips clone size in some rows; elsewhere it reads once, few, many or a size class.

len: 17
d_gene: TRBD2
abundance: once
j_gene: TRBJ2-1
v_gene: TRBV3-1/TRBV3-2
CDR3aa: CASSQASGRASYNEQFF
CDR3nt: TGTGCCAGCAGCCAAGCTAGCGGGAGGGCCAGTTACAATGAGCAGTTCTTC

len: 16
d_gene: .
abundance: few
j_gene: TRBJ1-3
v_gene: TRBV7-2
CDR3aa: CASSLSPTGTGNTIYF
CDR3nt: TGTGCCAGCAGCTTATCCCCCACAGGGACTGGAAACACCATATATTTT

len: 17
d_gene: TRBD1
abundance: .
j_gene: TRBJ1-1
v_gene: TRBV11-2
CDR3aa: CASSFRQGRGLNTEAFF
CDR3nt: TGTGCCAGCAGCTTCCGACAGGGTAGGGGTCTGAACACTGAAGCTTTCTTT

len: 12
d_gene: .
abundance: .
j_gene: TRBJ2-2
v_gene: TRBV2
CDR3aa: CASSATGGELFF
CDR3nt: TGTGCCAGCAGTGCGACAGGCGGGGAGCTGTTTTTT

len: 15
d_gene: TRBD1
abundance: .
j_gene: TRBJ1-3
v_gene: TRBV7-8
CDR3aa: CASSLRDRGGNTIYF
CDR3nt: TGTGCCAGCAGCTTACGAGACAGGGGTGGAAACACCATATATTTT

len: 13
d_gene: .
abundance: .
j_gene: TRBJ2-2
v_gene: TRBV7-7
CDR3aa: CASSSSNTGELFF
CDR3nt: TGTGCCAGCAGCTCCTCGAACACCGGGGAGCTGTTTTTT

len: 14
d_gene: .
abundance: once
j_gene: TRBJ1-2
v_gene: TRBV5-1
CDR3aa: CASRGGTEIYGYTF
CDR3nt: TGCGCCAGCAGGGGCGGGACCGAAATCTATGGCTACACCTTC

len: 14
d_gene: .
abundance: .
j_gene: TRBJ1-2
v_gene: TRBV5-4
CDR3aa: CASSPSGILHGYTF
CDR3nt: TGTGCCAGCAGCCCGTCGGGGATTCTCCATGGCTACACCTTC

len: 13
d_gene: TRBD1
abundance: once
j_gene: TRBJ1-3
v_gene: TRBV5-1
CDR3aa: CASSSGQENTIYF
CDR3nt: TGCGCCAGCAGCTCCGGACAGGAGAACACCATATATTTT

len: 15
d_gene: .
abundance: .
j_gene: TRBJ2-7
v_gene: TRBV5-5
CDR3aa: CASSPGRGGSGEQYF
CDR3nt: TGTGCCAGCAGCCCTGGGAGGGGGGGCTCGGGAGAGCAGTACTTC

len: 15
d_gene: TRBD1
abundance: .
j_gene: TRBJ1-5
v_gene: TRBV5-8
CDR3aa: CASSTWDRGNQPQHF
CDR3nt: TGTGCCAGCAGCACCTGGGACAGGGGTAATCAGCCCCAGCATTTT

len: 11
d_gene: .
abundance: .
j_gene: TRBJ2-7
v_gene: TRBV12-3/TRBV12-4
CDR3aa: CASSLAREQYF
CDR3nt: TGTGCCAGCAGTTTAGCGCGAGAGCAGTACTTC

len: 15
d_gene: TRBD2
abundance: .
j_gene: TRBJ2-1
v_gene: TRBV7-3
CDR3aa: CASSPLAGGPGEQFF
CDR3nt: TGTGCCAGCAGCCCACTAGCGGGAGGGCCGGGTGAGCAGTTCTTC

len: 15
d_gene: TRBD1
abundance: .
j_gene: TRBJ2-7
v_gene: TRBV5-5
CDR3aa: CASSLEGQGANEQYF
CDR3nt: TGTGCCAGCAGCTTGGAGGGACAGGGGGCAAACGAGCAGTACTTC

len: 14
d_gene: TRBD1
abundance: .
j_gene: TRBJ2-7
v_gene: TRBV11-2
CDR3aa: CASGLQGFTYEQYF
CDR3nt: TGTGCCAGCGGGTTACAGGGGTTTACCTACGAGCAGTACTTC

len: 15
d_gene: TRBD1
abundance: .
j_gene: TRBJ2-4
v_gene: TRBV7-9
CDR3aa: CASSRTGGAKNIQYF
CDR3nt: TGTGCCAGCAGTCGGACAGGGGGTGCCAAAAACATTCAGTACTTC

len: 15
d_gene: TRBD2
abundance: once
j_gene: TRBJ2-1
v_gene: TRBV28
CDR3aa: CASSFLAEFYNEQFF
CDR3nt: TGTGCCAGCAGTTTCCTAGCGGAGTTTTACAATGAGCAGTTCTTC

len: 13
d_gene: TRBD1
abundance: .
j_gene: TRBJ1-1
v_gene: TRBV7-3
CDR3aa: CASSPGGPTEAFF
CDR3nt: TGTGCCAGCAGCCCAGGGGGACCCACTGAAGCTTTCTTT

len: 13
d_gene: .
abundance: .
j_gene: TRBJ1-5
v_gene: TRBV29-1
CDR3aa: CSVAVQSNQPQHF
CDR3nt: TGCAGCGTGGCGGTGCAGAGCAATCAGCCCCAGCATTTT

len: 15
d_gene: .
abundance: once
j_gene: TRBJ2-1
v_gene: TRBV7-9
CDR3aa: CASSLTAGTYNEQFF
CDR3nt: TGTGCCAGCAGCTTAACGGCGGGGACCTACAATGAGCAGTTCTTC

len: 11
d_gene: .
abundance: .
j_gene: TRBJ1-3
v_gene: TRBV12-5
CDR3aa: CASAREGGPYF
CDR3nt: TGTGCTAGTGCCAGAGAAGGGGGTCCTTATTTT

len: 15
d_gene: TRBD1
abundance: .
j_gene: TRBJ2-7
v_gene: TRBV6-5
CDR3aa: CASSYRDRGFGEQYF
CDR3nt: TGTGCCAGCAGTTACCGGGACAGGGGATTTGGAGAGCAGTACTTC

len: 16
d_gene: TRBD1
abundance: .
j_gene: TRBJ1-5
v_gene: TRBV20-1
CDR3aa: CSASSQGAYSNQPQHF
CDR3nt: TGCAGTGCTAGTTCCCAGGGGGCGTATAGCAATCAGCCCCAGCATTTT

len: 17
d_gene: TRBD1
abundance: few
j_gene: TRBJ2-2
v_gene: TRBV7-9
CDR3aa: CASSFEGQGVHTGELFF
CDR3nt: TGTGCCAGCAGCTTTGAAGGACAGGGAGTCCACACCGGGGAGCTGTTTTTT

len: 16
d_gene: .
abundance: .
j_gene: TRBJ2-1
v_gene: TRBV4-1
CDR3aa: CASSQEGGFRYNEQFF
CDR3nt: TGCGCCAGCAGCCAAGAAGGAGGGTTTCGCTACAATGAGCAGTTCTTC

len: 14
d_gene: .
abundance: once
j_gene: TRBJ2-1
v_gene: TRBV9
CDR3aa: CASNRVSSYNEQFF
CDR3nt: TGTGCCAGCAACAGAGTTAGCTCCTACAATGAGCAGTTCTTC

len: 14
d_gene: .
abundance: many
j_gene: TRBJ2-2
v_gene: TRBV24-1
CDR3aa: CATREGAESGELFF
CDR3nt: TGTGCCACCAGGGAAGGGGCAGAGTCCGGGGAGCTGTTTTTT

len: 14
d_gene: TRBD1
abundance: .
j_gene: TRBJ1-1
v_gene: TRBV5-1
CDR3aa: CASQTTGMNTEAFF
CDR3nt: TGCGCCAGCCAAACGACAGGGATGAACACTGAAGCTTTCTTT

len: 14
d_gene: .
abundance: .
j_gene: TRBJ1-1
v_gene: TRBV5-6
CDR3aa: CASSSAGALTEAFF
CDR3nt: TGTGCCAGCAGCTCCGCAGGGGCACTCACTGAAGCTTTCTTT

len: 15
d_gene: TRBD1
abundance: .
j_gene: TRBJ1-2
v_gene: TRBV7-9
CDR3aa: CASSLGQGLNYGYTF
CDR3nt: TGTGCCAGCAGCTTAGGACAGGGCCTTAACTATGGCTACACCTTC

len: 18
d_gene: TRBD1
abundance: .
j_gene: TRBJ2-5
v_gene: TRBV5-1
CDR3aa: CASSLGVSSTGNLETQYF
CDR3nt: TGCGCCAGCAGCTTAGGGGTTTCGTCGACAGGGAATTTGGAGACCCAGTACTTC

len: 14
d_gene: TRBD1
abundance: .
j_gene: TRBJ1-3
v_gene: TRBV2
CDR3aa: CASRRTGAGNTIYF
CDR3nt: TGTGCCAGCAGGAGGACAGGGGCAGGAAACACCATATATTTT

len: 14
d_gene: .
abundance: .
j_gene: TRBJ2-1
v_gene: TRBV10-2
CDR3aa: CASSILGSYNEQFF
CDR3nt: TGCGCCAGCAGCATCCTCGGTAGCTACAATGAGCAGTTCTTC

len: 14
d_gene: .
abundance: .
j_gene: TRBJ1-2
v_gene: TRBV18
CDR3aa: CASSPRAGDYGYTF
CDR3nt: TGTGCCAGCTCACCGCGGGCAGGGGACTATGGCTACACCTTC

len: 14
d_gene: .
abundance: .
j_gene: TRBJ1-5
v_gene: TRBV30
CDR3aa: CAWSVRERNQPQHF
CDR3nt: TGTGCCTGGAGTGTACGAGAAAGAAATCAGCCCCAGCATTTT

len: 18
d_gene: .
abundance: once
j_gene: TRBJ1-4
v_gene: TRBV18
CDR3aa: CASSRESVQDRSNEKLFF
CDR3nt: TGTGCCAGCTCACGAGAGAGTGTTCAAGACAGGAGTAATGAAAAACTGTTTTTT

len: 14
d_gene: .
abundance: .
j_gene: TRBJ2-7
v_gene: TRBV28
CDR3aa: CASSLMGAVGEQYF
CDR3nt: TGTGCCAGCAGTTTAATGGGGGCGGTCGGCGAGCAGTACTTC

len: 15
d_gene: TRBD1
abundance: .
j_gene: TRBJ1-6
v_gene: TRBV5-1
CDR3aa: CASSLADRGDSPLHF
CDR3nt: TGCGCCAGCAGCTTGGCGGACAGGGGTGATTCACCCCTCCACTTT

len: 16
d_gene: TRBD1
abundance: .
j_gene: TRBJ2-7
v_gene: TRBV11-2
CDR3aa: CASSSPGGQGAFEQYF
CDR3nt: TGTGCCAGCAGCTCCCCGGGTGGACAGGGGGCTTTTGAGCAGTACTTC

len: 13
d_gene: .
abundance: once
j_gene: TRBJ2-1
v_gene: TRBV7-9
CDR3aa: CASRWSYGNEQFF
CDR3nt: TGTGCCAGCAGATGGTCGTACGGCAATGAGCAGTTCTTC

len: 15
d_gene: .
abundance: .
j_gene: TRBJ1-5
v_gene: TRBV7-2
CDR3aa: CASSWYRDSNQPQHF
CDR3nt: TGTGCCAGCAGCTGGTACAGAGATAGCAATCAGCCCCAGCATTTT

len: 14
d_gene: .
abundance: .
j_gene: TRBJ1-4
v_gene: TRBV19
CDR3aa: CASSKSQDWEKLFF
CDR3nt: TGTGCCAGTAGTAAGTCGCAGGATTGGGAAAAACTGTTTTTT

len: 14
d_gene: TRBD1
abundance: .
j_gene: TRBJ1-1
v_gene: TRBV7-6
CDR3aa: CASSGGTASTEAFF
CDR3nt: TGTGCCAGCAGCGGAGGGACAGCCTCGACTGAAGCTTTCTTT

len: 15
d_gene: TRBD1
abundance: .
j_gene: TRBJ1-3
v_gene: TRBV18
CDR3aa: CASSPTTGTGNTIYF
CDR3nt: TGTGCCAGCTCACCGACGACAGGGACTGGAAACACCATATATTTT